This TCR beta chain was captured in a study of blood T cell repertoires in COVID-19 (dated by TCRdb to 2018 to 2020). General notes on the study: Samples covering the acute and convalescent phases of COVID-19 were provided by collaborators in the United States, Italy and Spain. The prospective study material was composed of cDNA or gDNA derived from T cells, B-cell-depleted T cells, or PBMCs. Subjects who had been exposed to COVID-19, were actively infected with it, or had recovered from it provided the deeply sampled blood TCRbeta repertoires that made up the dataset. The repertoires were made available in a free public database intended to serve as a resource for research on the immune response to SARS-CoV-2. The samples were drawn from the first 160 participants of the ongoing ImmuneRACE study and from 1,254 subjects provided by 6 global collaborators. Nearly every sample came with metadata listing a de-identified subject ID, COVID-19 status, age in years and sex. Where HLA class I and class II types were available, the types were taken from metadata supplied by the sample provider, not from assay-based typing. Findings and caveats that apply to the study as a whole: Clinical and demographic metadata were provided uncurated, with the amount varying by source and participant.

TCRbeta CDR3 regions were amplified from genomic DNA by means of the immunoSEQ Assay, a bias-controlled multiplex PCR. The study's processing was this. The number of nucleated cells in each sample was estimated from the amplification of reference gene primers within the assay. To quantify the absolute abundance of each unique TCRbeta CDR3 rearrangement, sequence reads were collapsed and filtered. Productive Simpson clonality was computed per sample as the square root of Simpson's diversity index over productive rearrangements. Held by TCRdb, this immuneACCESS table contains in-frame sequences only and omits some clones. Under half of the omission traces to an unresolved V gene where checked; the cause of the rest is unknown. V and J calls and clone size are given by that table; D and trimming were obtained from the DNA. The sample table shows roughly 84,000 clones, and about 85% are seen once. The ten largest clones take up more than 15% of the sample.

Each collaborating institution followed its own protocols to collect whole blood in K2EDTA tubes. For TCRbeta analysis, collaborators shipped samples in one of three forms: frozen whole blood, isolated PBMCs, or DNA extracted from either of those sample types. With regard to this clone: Its binding antigen is unknown. Base qualities were left out, and no much larger clone turns up one base away.

CDR1 and CDR2, per the germline V gene (reference sequence), are MNHNY and SVGAGI. The CDR3, cysteine through phenylalanine, is 14 amino acids long. Only the CDR3 DNA stays, 42 bases, in frame from base 1. Cut back by 2 bases and 3 bases, the V and J ends lie 10 bases apart. This TCR derives from a man aged 80 or over with active or convalescent COVID-19. The V and J genes are TRBV6-6 and TRBJ1-2, with the D gene not clear enough to name. The sample was peripheral blood. The sequence in DNA is TGTGCCAGCAGTTACGTCGGGAGGGACTATGGCTACACCTTC. It is translated as CASSYVGRDYGYTF.